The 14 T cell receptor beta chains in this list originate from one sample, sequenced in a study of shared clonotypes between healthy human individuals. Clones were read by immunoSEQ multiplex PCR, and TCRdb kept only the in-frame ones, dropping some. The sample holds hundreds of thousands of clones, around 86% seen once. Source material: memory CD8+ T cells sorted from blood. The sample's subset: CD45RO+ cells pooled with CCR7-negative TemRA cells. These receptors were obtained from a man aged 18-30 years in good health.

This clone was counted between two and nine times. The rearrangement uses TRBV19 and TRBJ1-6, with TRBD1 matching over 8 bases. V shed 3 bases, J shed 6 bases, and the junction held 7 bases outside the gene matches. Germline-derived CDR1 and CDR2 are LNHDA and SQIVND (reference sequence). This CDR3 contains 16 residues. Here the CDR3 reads CASSMPQGEGNSPLHF. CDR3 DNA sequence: TGTGCCAGTAGTATGCCACAGGGGGAGGGTAATTCACCCCTCCACTTT.

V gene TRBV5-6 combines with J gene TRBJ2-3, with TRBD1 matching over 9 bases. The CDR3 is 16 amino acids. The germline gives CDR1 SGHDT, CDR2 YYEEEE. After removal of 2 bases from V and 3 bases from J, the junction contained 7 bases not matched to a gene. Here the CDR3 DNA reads TGTGCCAGCAGCTTACAGGACAGGGGTCTAACAGATACGCAGTATTTT. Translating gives CASSLQDRGLTDTQYF. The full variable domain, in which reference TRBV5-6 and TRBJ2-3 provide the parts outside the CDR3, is DAGVTQSPTHLIKTRGQQVTLRCSPKSGHDTVSWYQQALGQGPQFIFQYYEEEERQRGNFPDRFSGHQFPNYSSELNVNALLLGDSALYLCASSLQDRGLTDTQYFGPGTRLTVL.

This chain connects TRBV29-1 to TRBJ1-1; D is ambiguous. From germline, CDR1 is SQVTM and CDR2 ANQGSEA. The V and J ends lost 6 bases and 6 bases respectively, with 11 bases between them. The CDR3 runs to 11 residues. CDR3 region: CSVLVQAEAFF. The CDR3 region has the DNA TGCAGCGTCTTAGTGCAGGCTGAAGCTTTCTTT.

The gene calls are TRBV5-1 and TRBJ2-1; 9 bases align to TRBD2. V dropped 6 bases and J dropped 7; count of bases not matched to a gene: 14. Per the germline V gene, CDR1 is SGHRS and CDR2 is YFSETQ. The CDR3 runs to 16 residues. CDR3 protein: CASTLLSGSSGNEQFF. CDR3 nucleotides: TGCGCCAGCACCCTGCTTAGCGGGAGTTCTGGTAATGAGCAGTTCTTC.

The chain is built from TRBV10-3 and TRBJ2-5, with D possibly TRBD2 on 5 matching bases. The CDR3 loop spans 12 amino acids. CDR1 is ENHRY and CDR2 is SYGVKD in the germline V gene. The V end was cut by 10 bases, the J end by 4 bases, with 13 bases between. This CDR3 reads CATSLAGETQYF. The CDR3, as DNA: TGTGCCACCTCCCTTGCGGGAGAGACCCAGTACTTC.

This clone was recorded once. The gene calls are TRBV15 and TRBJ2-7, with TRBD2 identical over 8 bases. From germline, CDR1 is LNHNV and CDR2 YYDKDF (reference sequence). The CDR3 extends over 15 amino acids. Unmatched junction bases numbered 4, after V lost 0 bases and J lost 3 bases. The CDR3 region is CATSRESGGFYEQYF. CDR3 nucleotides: TGTGCCACCAGCAGAGAAAGCGGGGGATTCTACGAGCAGTACTTC.

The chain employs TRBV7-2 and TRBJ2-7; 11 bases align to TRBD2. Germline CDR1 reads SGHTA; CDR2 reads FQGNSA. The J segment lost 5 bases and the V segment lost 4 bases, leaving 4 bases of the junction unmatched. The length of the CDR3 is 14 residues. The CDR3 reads CASSSLAGGHEQYF. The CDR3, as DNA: TGTGCCAGCAGCTCGTTAGCGGGAGGGCACGAGCAGTACTTC.

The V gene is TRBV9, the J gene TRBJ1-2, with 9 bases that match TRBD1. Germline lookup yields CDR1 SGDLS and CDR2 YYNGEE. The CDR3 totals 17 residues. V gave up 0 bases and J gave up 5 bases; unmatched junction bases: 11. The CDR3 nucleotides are TGTGCCAGCAGCGTAGACCCGAGGACAGGGGACGGGTATGGCTACACCTTC. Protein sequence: CASSVDPRTGDGYGYTF.

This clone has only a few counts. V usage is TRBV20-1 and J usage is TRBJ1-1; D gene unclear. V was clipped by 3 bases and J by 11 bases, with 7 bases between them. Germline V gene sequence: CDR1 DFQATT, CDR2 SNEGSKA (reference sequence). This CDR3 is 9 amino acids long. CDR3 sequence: CSASWYAFF. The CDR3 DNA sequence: TGCAGTGCTAGTTGGTATGCTTTCTTT.

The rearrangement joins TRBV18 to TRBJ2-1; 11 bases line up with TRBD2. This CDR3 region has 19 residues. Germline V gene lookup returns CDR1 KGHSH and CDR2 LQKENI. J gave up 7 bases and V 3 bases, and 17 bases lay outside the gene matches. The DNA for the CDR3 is TGTGCCAGCTCACCCGGACAGCCGGTAGCGGGAGGGCCTGGGAATGAGCAGTTCTTC. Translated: CASSPGQPVAGGPGNEQFF. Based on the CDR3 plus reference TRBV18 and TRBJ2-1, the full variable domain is NAGVMQNPRHLVRRRGQEARLRCSPMKGHSHVYWYRQLPEEGLKFMVYLQKENIIDESGMPKERFSAEFPKEGPSILRIQQVVRGDSAAYFCASSPGQPVAGGPGNEQFFGPGTRLTVL.

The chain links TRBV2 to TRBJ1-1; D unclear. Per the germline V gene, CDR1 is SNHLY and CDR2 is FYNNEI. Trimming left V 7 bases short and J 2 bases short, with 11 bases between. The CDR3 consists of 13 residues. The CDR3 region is CASIWWSNTEAFF. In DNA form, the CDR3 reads TGTGCCAGCATTTGGTGGAGTAACACTGAAGCTTTCTTT.

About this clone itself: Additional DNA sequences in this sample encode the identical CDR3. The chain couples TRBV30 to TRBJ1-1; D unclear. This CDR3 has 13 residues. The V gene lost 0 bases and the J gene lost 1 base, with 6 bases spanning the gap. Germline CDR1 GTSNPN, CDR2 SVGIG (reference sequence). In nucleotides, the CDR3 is TGTGCCTGGAGTGTACTAGGGAACACTGAAGCTTTCTTT. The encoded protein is CAWSVLGNTEAFF. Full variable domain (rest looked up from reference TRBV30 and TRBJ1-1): SQTIHQWPATLVQPVGSPLSLECTVEGTSNPNLYWYRQAAGRGLQLLFYSVGIGQISSEVPQNLSASRPQDRQFILSSKKLLLSDSGFYLCAWSVLGNTEAFFGQGTRLTVV.

The CDR3 region has the DNA TGTGCCATCAGTGAGTCACAGGGGGTGTCCTATGGCTACACCTTC. Translating gives CAISESQGVSYGYTF. V and J are TRBV10-3 and TRBJ1-2; 8 bases are a match to TRBD1. Per germline, CDR1 ENHRY and CDR2 SYGVKD. V was clipped by 0 bases and J by 4 bases; unmatched bases: 4. This CDR3 is 15 amino acids long.

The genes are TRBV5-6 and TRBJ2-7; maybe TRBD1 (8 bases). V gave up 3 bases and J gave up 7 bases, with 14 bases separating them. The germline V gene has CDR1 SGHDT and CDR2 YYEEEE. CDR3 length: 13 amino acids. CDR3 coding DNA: TGTGCCAGCAGCTATACAGGGGGAGGGGAGCAGTACTTC. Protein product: CASSYTGGGEQYF.